The clone carrying this T cell receptor (beta chain) was counted at least ten times. Its antigen remains unknown. This sample was included in a study of CD8+CD57+ T cells in acquired aplastic anemia. In the study overall: CD4+ and CD8+ cells, once sorted, gave DNA averaging approximately 3.3 ug.

This CDR3 has 12 residues. V was clipped by 11 bases and J by 3 bases, with 11 bases between them. Germline loops: CDR1 MNHNS, CDR2 SASEGT. According to the study, genomic DNA was the template for TCR beta VDJ and CDR3 profiling. TCRdb fed the reads into MiXCR, producing one record per CDR3 protein. This table holds roughly 130,000 distinct CDR3 sequences, over 45% found once. Study outcomes and limitations: Patients had about 31 CD8+ CDR3 sequences in common with controls (the shared set). A significant difference in CD8+ Simpson's diversity between patients and controls was not found.

The sequencing input was sorted CD4+, CD8+, or CD8+CD57+ T cells (not recorded which) from PBMCs. V gene TRBV6-1 combines with J gene TRBJ1-3; D is unclear. The sequence was obtained from a human donor in good health, serving as a control. For the CDR3, the DNA is TGTGCCTCAGGCAGAAATGGAAACACCATATATTTT. As protein: CASGRNGNTIYF.